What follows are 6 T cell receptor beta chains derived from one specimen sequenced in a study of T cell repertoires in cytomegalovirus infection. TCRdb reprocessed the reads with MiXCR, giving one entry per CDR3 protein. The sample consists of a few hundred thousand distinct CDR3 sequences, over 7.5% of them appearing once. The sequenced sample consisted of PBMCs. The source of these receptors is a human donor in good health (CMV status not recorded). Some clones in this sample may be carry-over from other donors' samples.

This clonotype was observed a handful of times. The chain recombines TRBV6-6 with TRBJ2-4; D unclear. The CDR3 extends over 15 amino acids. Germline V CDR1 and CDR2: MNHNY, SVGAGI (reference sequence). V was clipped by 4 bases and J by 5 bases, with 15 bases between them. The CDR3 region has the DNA TGTGCCAGCAGTTTGAGTAACCGGGTAGAAAACATTCAGTACTTC. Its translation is CASSLSNRVENIQYF.

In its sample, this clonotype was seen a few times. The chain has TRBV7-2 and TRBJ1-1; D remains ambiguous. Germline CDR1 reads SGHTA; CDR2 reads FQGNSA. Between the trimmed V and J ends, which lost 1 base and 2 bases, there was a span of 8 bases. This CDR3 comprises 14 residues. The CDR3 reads CASSLVAGNTEAFF. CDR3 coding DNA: TGTGCCAGCAGCTTAGTAGCAGGAAACACTGAAGCTTTCTTT.

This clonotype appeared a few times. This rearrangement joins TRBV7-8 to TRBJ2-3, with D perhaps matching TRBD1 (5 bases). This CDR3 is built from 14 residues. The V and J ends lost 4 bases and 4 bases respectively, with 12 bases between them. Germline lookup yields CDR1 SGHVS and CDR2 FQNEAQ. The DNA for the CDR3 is TGTGCCAGCAGCTCCTCCAGGGTCCCAGATACGCAGTATTTT. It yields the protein CASSSSRVPDTQYF.

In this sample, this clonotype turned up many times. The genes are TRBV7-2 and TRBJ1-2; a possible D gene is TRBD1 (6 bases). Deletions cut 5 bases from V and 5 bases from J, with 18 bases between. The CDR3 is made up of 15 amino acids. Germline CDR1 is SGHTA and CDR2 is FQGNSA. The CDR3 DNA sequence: TGTGCCAGCAGCCCGGGAGGGGGGGCTCCTTATGGCTACACCTTC. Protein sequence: CASSPGGGAPYGYTF.

CDR3 loop: CASSPRQGLYGYTF. CDR3 coding DNA: TGCGCCAGCAGCCCCCGACAGGGGCTCTATGGCTACACCTTC. This sequence joins TRBV5-1 and TRBJ1-2; 8 bases are a match to TRBD1. The V gene end was trimmed by 4 bases and the J gene end by 4 bases; junction bases not matched to a gene: 6. From germline, CDR1 is SGHRS and CDR2 YFSETQ. This CDR3 is built from 14 residues. Supplemented by reference TRBV5-1 and TRBJ1-2, the full variable domain reads KAGVTQTPRYLIKTRGQQVTLSCSPISGHRSVSWYQQTPGQGLQFLFEYFSETQRNKGNFPGRFSGRQFSNSRSEMNVSTLELGDSALYLCASSPRQGLYGYTFGSGTRLTVV.

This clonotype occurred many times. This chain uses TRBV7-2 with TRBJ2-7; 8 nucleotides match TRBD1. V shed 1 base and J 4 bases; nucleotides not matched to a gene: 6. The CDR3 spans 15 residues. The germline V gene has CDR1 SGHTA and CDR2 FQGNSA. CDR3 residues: CASSLGGDRYYEQYF. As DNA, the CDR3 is TGTGCCAGCAGCTTAGGAGGGGACAGGTATTACGAGCAGTACTTC.